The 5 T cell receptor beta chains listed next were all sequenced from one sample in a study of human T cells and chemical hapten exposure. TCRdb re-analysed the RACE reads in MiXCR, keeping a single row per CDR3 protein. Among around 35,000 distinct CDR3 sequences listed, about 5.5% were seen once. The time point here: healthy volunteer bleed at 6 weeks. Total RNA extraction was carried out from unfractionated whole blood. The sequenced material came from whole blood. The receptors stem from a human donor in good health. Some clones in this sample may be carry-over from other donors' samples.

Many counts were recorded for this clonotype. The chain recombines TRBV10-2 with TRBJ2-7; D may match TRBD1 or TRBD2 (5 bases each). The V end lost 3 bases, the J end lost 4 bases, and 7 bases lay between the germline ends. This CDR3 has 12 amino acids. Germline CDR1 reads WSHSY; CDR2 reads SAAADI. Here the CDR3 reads CASSDEGYEQYF. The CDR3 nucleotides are TGCGCCAGCAGTGACGAGGGGTACGAGCAGTACTTC.

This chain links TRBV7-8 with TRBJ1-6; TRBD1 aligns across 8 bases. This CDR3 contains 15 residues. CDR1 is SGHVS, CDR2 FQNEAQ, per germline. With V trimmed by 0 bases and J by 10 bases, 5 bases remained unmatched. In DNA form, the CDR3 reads TGTGCCAGCAGCTTAGCCGGACAGGGCTACTCACCCCTCCACTTT. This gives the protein CASSLAGQGYSPLHF.

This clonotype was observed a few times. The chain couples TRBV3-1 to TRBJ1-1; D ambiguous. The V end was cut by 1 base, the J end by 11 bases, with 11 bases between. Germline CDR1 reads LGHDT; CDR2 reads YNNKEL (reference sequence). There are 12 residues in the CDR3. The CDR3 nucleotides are TGTGCCAGCAGCCAAGTACACGGGGTGGCTTTCTTT. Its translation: CASSQVHGVAFF. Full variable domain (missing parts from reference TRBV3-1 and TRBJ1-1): DTAVSQTPKYLVTQMGNDKSIKCEQNLGHDTMYWYKQDSKKFLKIMFSYNNKELIINETVPNRFSPKSPDKAHLNLHINSLELGDSAVYFCASSQVHGVAFFGQGTRLTVV.

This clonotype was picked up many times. CDR3 DNA sequence: TGCGCCAGCAGCTTGCAAGGGACTAGCGGAGATACGCAGTATTTT. Protein: CASSLQGTSGDTQYF. The chain has TRBV5-1 and TRBJ2-3; 11 nucleotides match TRBD2. CDR1 SGHRS and CDR2 YFSETQ come from the germline V gene. Losses at the gene ends were 1 base for V and 5 bases for J; bases not matched to a gene: 3. The CDR3 runs 15 residues.

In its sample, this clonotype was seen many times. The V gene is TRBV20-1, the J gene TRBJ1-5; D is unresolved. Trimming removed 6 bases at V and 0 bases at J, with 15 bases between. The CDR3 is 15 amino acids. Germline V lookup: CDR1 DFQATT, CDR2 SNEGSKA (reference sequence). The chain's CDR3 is CSARRRAGSNQPQHF. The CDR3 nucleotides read TGCAGTGCCAGAAGACGGGCGGGTAGCAATCAGCCCCAGCATTTT.